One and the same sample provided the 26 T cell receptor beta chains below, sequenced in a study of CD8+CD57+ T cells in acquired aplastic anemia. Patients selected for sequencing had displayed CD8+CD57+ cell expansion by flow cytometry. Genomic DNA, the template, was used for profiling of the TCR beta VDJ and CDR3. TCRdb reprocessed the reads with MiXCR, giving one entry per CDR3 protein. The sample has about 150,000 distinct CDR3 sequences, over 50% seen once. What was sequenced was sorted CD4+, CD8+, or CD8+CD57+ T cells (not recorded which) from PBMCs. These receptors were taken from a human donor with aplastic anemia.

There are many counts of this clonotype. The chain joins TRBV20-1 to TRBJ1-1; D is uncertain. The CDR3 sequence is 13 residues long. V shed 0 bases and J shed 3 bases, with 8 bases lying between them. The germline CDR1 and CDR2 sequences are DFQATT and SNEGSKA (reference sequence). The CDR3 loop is CSARDSSDTEAFF. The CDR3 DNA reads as TGCAGTGCTAGAGATAGCAGTGACACTGAAGCTTTCTTT.

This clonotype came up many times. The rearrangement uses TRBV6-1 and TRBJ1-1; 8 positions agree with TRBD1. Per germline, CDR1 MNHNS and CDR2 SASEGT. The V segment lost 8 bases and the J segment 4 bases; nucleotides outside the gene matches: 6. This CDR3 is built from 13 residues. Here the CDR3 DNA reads TGTGCCAGCGCAGGGGGCTCGGGCACTGAAGCTTTCTTT. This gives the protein CASAGGSGTEAFF.

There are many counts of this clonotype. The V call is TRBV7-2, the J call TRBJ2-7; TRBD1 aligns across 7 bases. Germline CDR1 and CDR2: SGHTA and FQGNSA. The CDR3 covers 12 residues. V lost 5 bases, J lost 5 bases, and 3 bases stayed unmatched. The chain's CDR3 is CASSPDRDEQYF. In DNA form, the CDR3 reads TGTGCCAGCAGCCCTGACAGGGACGAGCAGTACTTC.

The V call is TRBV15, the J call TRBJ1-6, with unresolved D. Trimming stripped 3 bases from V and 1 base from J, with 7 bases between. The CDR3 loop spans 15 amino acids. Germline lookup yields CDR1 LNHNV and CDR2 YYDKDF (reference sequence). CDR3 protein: CATSSSRSYNSPLHF. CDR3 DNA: TGTGCCACCAGCAGTTCGAGATCCTATAATTCACCCCTCCACTTT.

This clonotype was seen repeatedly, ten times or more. CDR3 nucleotides: TGTGCCAGCAGCGAGGACAGGGGTCTATCTGAAGCTTTCTTT. It is translated as CASSEDRGLSEAFF. This chain links TRBV7-9 with TRBJ1-1, with 9 bases identical to TRBD1. This CDR3 is 14 amino acids long. Per germline, CDR1 SEHNR and CDR2 FQNEAQ (reference sequence). The junction had 7 bases not matched to a gene; V was cut back by 5 bases and J by 6 bases.

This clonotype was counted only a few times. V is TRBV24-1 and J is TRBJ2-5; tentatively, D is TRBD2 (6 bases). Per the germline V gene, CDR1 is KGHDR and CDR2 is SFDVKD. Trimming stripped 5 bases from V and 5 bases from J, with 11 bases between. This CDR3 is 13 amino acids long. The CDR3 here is CATSGGVGETQYF. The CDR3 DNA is TGTGCCACCAGTGGCGGGGTAGGGGAGACCCAGTACTTC.

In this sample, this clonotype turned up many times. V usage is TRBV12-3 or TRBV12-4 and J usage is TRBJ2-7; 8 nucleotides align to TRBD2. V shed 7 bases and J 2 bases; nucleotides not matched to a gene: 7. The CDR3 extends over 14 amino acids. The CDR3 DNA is TGTGCCAGCACCGAAATCGGGAGGGCCTACGAGCAGTACTTC. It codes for CASTEIGRAYEQYF.

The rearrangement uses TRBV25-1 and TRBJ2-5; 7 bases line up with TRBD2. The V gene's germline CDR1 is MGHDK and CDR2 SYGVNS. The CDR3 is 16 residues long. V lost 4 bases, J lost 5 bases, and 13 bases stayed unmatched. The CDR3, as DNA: TGTGCCAGCAGTGTAGGGGACTACGCCAGGCGGGAGACCCAGTACTTC. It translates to CASSVGDYARRETQYF.

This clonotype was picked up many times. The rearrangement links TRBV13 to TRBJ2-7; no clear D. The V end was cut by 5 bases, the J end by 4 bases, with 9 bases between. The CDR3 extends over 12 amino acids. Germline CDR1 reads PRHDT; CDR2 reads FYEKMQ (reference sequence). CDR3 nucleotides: TGTGCCAGCAGCCCCGGAACATACGAGCAGTACTTC. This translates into CASSPGTYEQYF.

CDR3 sequence reads: CATSESYGYTF. For the CDR3, the DNA is TGTGCCACCAGTGAGTCTTATGGCTACACCTTC. The chain recombines TRBV24-1 with TRBJ1-2; no firm D call. Trimming left V 4 bases short and J 5 bases short, with 4 bases between. The CDR3 has 11 amino acids. CDR1 and CDR2 from the germline V gene are KGHDR and SFDVKD.

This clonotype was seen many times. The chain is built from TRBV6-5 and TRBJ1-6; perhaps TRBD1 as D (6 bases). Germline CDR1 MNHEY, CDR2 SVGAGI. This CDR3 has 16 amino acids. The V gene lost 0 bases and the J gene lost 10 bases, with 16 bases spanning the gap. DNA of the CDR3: TGTGCCAGCAGTTACTCCCCAACGTCAGGGGAATCACCCCTCCACTTT. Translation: CASSYSPTSGESPLHF.

The CDR3 DNA sequence: TGTGCCAGCAGCTCGTTAGGACTAGCGGGGAGCTCCTACGAGCAGTACTTC. Protein sequence: CASSSLGLAGSSYEQYF. The rearrangement joins TRBV11-2 to TRBJ2-7; 12 nucleotides line up with TRBD2. The CDR3 extends over 17 amino acids. The germline V gene encodes CDR1 SGHAT and CDR2 FQNNGV. The ends lost 4 bases at V and 0 bases at J; junction bases unmatched: 7.

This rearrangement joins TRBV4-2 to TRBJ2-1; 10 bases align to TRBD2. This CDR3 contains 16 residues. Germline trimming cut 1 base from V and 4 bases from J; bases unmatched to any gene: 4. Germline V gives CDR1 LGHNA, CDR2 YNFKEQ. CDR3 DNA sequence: TGTGCCAGCAGCCAAGTCCGTAGCGGGGGGTACAATGAGCAGTTCTTC. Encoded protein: CASSQVRSGGYNEQFF.

The CDR3: CASRLVVGSGQPSYEQYF. The DNA of the CDR3 is TGTGCCAGCAGGCTTGTGGTGGGCTCGGGACAGCCCTCCTACGAGCAGTACTTC. This chain links TRBV3-1 with TRBJ2-7, with TRBD1 identical over 7 bases. The germline V gene has CDR1 LGHDT and CDR2 YNNKEL (reference sequence). CDR3 length equals 18 residues. The V segment lost 6 bases and the J segment 0 bases; nucleotides outside the gene matches: 17.

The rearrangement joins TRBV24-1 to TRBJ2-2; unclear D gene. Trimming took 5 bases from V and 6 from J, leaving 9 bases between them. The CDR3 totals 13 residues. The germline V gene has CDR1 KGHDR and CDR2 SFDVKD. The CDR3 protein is CATSGPGSGELFF. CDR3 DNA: TGTGCCACCAGTGGCCCTGGGTCCGGGGAGCTGTTTTTT.

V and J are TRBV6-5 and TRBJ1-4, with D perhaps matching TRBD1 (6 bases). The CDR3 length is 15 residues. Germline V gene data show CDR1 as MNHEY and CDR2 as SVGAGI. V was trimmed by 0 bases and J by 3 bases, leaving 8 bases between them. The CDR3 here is CASSYSGHPNEKLFF. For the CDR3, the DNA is TGTGCCAGCAGTTACTCGGGACATCCTAATGAAAAACTGTTTTTT.

CDR3 sequence (DNA): TGTGCCAGCAGACCCGATCAGGGTGCAACACCCCTCCACTTT. Translated, it gives CASRPDQGATPLHF. This chain links TRBV6-2 or TRBV6-3 with TRBJ1-6, with D possibly matching TRBD1 (5 bases). CDR3 length: 14 residues. Germline CDR1 and CDR2: MNHEY and SVGEGT. V lost 6 bases and J 11 bases, leaving 17 bases between the germline ends.

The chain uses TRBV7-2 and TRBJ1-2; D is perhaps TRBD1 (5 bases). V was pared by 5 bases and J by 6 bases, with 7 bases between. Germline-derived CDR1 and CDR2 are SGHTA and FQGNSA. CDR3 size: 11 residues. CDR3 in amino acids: CASSSRDGYTF. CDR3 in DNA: TGTGCCAGCAGCAGCAGGGATGGCTACACCTTC.

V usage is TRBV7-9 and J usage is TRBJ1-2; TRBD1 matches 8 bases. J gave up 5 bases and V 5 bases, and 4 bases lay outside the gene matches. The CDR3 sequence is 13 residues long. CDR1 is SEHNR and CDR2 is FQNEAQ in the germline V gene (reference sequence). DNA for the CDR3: TGTGCCAGCAGCGCGGACAGGGTTTATGGCTACACCTTC. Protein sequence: CASSADRVYGYTF. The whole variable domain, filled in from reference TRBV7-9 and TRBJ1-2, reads DTGVSQNPRHKITKRGQNVTFRCDPISEHNRLYWYRQTLGQGPEFLTYFQNEAQLEKSRLLSDRFSAERPKGSFSTLEIQRTEQGDSAMYLCASSADRVYGYTFGSGTRLTVV.

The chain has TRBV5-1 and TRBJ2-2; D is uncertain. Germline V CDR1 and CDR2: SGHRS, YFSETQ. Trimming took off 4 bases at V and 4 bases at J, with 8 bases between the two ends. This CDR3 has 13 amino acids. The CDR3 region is CASSQQPTGELFF. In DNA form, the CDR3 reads TGCGCCAGCAGCCAACAGCCCACCGGGGAGCTGTTTTTT.

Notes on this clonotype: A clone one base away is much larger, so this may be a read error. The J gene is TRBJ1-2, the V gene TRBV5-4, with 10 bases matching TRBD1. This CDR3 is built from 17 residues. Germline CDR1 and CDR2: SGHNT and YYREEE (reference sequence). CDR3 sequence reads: CASSLAAPGQGPSGYAF. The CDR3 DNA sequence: TGTGCCAGCAGCTTGGCAGCACCGGGACAGGGGCCTAGCGGCTACGCCTTC.

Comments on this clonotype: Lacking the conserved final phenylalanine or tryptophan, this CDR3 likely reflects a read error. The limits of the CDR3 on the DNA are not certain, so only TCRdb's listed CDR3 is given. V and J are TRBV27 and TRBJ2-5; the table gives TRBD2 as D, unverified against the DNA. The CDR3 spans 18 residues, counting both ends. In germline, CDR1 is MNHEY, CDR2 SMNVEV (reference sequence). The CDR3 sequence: CASSLGLGGEIHPSTLGT.

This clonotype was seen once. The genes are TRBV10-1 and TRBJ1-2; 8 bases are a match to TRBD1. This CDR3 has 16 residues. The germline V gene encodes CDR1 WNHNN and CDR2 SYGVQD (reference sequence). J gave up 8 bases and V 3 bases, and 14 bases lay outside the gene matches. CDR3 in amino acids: CASSEEDRARRKGYTF. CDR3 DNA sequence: TGCGCCAGCAGTGAAGAGGACAGGGCGCGTCGTAAGGGCTACACCTTC.

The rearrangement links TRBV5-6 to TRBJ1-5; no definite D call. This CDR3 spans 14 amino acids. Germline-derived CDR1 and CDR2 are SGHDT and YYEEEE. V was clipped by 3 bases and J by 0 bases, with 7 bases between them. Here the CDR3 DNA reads TGTGCCAGCAGCTCAGTACATAGCAATCAGCCCCAGCATTTT. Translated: CASSSVHSNQPQHF. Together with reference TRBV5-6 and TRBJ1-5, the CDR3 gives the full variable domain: DAGVTQSPTHLIKTRGQQVTLRCSPKSGHDTVSWYQQALGQGPQFIFQYYEEEERQRGNFPDRFSGHQFPNYSSELNVNALLLGDSALYLCASSSVHSNQPQHFGDGTRLSIL.

The CDR3 loop reads CATSRDRGDTQYF. CDR3 nucleotide sequence: TGTGCCACCAGCAGAGATCGGGGAGATACGCAGTATTTT. V is TRBV15 and J is TRBJ2-3; D perhaps matches TRBD2 (5 bases). Germline-derived CDR1 and CDR2 are LNHNV and YYDKDF (reference sequence). The CDR3 runs 13 residues. Deletions cut 0 bases from V and 5 bases from J, with 6 bases between.

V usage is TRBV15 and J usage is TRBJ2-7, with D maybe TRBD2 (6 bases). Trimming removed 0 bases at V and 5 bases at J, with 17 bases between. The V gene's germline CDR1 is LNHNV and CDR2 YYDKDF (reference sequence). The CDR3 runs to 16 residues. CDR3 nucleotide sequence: TGTGCCACCAGCAGAGAGGGGAGGACGGGGTTCCACGAGCAGTACTTC. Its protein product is CATSREGRTGFHEQYF.